The TCR beta chain under discussion was sequenced for a study of shared clonotypes between healthy human individuals (dated by TCRdb to 2020 to 2021). General notes on the study: The cohort included three men and two women between 18 and 49 years of age. Per donor, three plates each were used for CD4 naive and CD4 memory, two for CD8 naive, and one for CD8 memory. The study deeply sequenced blood TCR repertoires of five healthy adults to estimate repertoire size and the extent of clonotype sharing between individuals. Libraries were prepared and TCR repertoires were sequenced by different laboratories using diverse techniques, in order to increase sequencing depth and limit assay-specific biases. Per donor, leukapheresis produced somewhere between about 0.8 and 9 billion PBMCs.

Results and caveats for the whole study, not just this receptor: Because the study included a small number of donors, the genetic and exposure-history diversity represented was limited. Pairwise subsampling indicated that sequencing depth was expected to affect the degree of clonotype sharing among donors. Compared with non-shared clonotypes, the clonotypes found in all four sorted-subset donors had higher generation probabilities. When four donors were compared, the shared fraction of clonotypes was roughly 4.8% for naive CD4, 3.5% to 4% for naive CD8, roughly 2.3% for memory CD4, and 0.4% for memory CD8. Only blood was sampled, and tissue TCR repertoires likely differ from those in blood. Incomplete sequencing was indicated by rarefaction of sorted-subset datasets, despite the large sequencing depth. Naive subsets generally had larger estimated clonotype richness than memory subsets did.

V lost 0 bases and J lost 1 base; the stretch between them is 9 bases long. As encoded in the germline V gene, CDR1 is LGHNA while CDR2 is YNFKEQ. Including the terminal cysteine and phenylalanine, the CDR3 comprises 15 residues. Left in the record is the CDR3 DNA by itself, 45 bases read in frame from the first base. TCR CDR3 regions were amplified from genomic DNA by multiplex PCR using the deep immunoSEQ assay. For each cell subset, the extracted genomic DNA was distributed evenly across all wells of several immunoSEQ 96-well plates, and each plate served as one replicate. Each replicate PCR for sorted subsets received around 0.2 ug genomic DNA, equal to roughly 29,000 T cell genomes. Purified libraries were measured with a Qubit 3.0 fluorometer, size-checked on a Bioanalyzer 2100, and measured again with the KAPA Library Quantification kit. Each immunoSEQ 96-well plate was sequenced on its own single-read 150-cycle Illumina NextSeq 550 flow cell. Processing in the source paper ran as follows. The immunoSEQ output contained only junctional sequences without quality scores, so filtering could not match that applied to full-length reads. To assign V/J genes and CDR3, sequences were annotated against IMGT germline references using PyIR, a Python wrapper for IgBLAST v1.9. Any read was removed if the V/J assignment was weak (E-value above 1e-6), the CDR3 was missing, or the read contained stop codons, out-of-frame junctions, or ambiguous translated residues. V3J clonotypes were defined as sequences sharing an identical inferred V gene, J gene, and CDR3 amino acid sequence. To compute the percentage overlap between repertoires, the number of shared unique clonotypes was divided by the size of the smaller repertoire. Three approaches were used to assess repertoire richness: RTK rarefaction, the Chao1 estimator, and Recon v2.1 estimates of unobserved clonotypes. For all TCRbeta clonotypes obtained by the gDNA method from a handful of donors, generation probabilities were computed with OLGA. Drawn from immuneACCESS, this table holds only the in-frame rearrangements with V and J called that TCRdb kept. Clones are partly lost; checked studies trace under half to an unresolved V gene and leave the rest unexplained. V and J calls and clone size are those listed in that table; D and trimming were worked out from the DNA. In all, the sample holds about 2 million clones, and 95% of those were seen once. The ten largest clones add up to roughly 0.13% of the sample.

Healthy HIV-negative adults with no recently reported acute infections or vaccinations were included as donors. Only Caucasian adults living in Nashville, Tennessee, USA were represented among the donors. CD4+ T cells were enriched by magnetic negative selection, after which naive cells were positively selected on CD45RA and the negative fraction was taken as the memory subset. After blood collection by leukapheresis, PBMCs were isolated using Ficoll-Histopaque density gradient centrifugation and then cryopreserved in the vapor phase of liquid nitrogen. Analytical flow cytometry was used to check the purity and quantity of each magnetically sorted T cell population. Each sorted fraction had its genomic DNA isolated and then quantified by UV absorbance on a Nanodrop 2000c. Remarks on this clone: Which antigen it targets is not known. Base qualities are not provided; no much larger clone lies one nucleotide away.

This sequence was found in a man younger than 30 in good health. Recombination connected TRBV4-2 to TRBJ1-2; the D region possibly corresponds to TRBD1 (5 bases align). The sequencing sample was made of naive CD4+ T cells sorted from blood. The sample's cell subset or site label, in plain terms: CD45RA+ positively selected. CDR3 loop: CASSQERQSNYGYTF. The nucleotide sequence is TGTGCCAGCAGCCAAGAAAGACAGAGTAACTATGGCTACACCTTC.